The rows below give T cell receptor beta chains drawn from one sample of a study of blood T cell repertoires in COVID-19. Libraries were prepared by immunoSEQ multiplex PCR; TCRdb keeps only in-frame clonotypes and omits some of them. Altogether 100,000 to 130,000 clones are present, about 89% being singletons, with the ten largest covering approximately 4.9%. Sequencing was done on a sample of peripheral blood. These receptor sequences come from a middle-aged man with active or convalescent COVID-19. Both conserved end residues are part of each CDR3. A D gene is named only where the DNA matches it firmly. Not all rows give a size; the values are once, few, many and, for expanded clones, a class.

>TRBV28|TRBD1|many|TRBJ2-3
CASSRLDREYF
TGTGCCAGCAGTCGCTTGGACAGGGAATATTTT
>TRBV10-1|NA|NA|TRBJ1-5
CASSMTPGEPQHF
TGCGCCAGCAGTATGACTCCAGGGGAGCCCCAGCATTTT
>TRBV7-2|TRBD1|NA|TRBJ2-7
CASSTGQGGVYEQYF
TGTGCCAGCAGCACCGGACAGGGGGGGGTATACGAGCAGTACTTC
>TRBV30|NA|NA|TRBJ1-5
CAWSWGGPNQPQHF
TGTGCCTGGAGTTGGGGAGGCCCCAATCAGCCCCAGCATTTT
>TRBV30|NA|NA|TRBJ1-4
CAWTRQAPNEKLFF
TGTGCCTGGACCAGACAGGCGCCTAATGAAAAACTGTTTTTT
>TRBV5-1|NA|NA|TRBJ1-2
CASSLGGEDGYTF
TGCGCCAGCAGCTTGGGAGGGGAGGATGGCTACACCTTC
>TRBV30|NA|NA|TRBJ1-1
CAWSLTENTEAFF
TGTGCCTGGAGTTTAACAGAGAACACTGAAGCTTTCTTT
>TRBV6-5|TRBD1|NA|TRBJ2-7
CASRGTGYHYEQYF
TGTGCCAGCCGGGGGACAGGTTACCACTACGAGCAGTACTTC
>TRBV3-1/TRBV3-2|NA|NA|TRBJ1-1
CASGETGGREAFF
TGTGCCAGCGGGGAAACCGGGGGTCGCGAAGCTTTCTTT
>TRBV6-6|NA|NA|TRBJ2-1
CASTLERNEQFF
TGTGCCAGCACCTTAGAGCGGAATGAGCAGTTCTTC
>TRBV27|NA|NA|TRBJ2-3
CASSSDFGTLSF
TGTGCCAGCAGTTCAGACTTCGGGACTCTTTCCTTT
>TRBV7-2|NA|NA|TRBJ1-1
CASSSYGLTTEAFF
TGTGCCAGCAGCTCCTACGGACTGACCACTGAAGCTTTCTTT
>TRBV7-3|NA|NA|TRBJ2-3
CASSLGYGKYTDTQYF
TGTGCCAGCAGCTTGGGATACGGGAAATACACAGATACGCAGTATTTT
>TRBV7-9|NA|NA|TRBJ2-5
CASSFQQGRRTQYF
TGTGCCAGCAGCTTTCAACAGGGGAGGCGGACCCAGTACTTC
>TRBV6-2/TRBV6-3|TRBD2|NA|TRBJ2-3
CASSPTSGRAQDTQYF
TGTGCCAGCAGTCCCACTAGCGGGAGGGCCCAAGATACGCAGTATTTT
>TRBV6-5|NA|NA|TRBJ2-7
CATLSLGQRYYEQYF
TGTGCCACTCTATCCCTAGGACAGAGATACTACGAGCAGTACTTC
>TRBV3-1/TRBV3-2|TRBD1|NA|TRBJ1-2
CASSQDTGQRRYGYTF
TGTGCCAGCAGCCAAGATACGGGACAGCGGCGCTATGGCTACACCTTC
>TRBV27|NA|NA|TRBJ1-2
CASSPGGGPLPNYGYTF
TGTGCCAGCAGTCCCGGCGGGGGGCCCCTTCCTAACTATGGCTACACCTTC
>TRBV11-2|TRBD2|few|TRBJ2-1
CASSLVLLAGGHINEQFF
TGTGCCAGCAGCTTAGTGTTACTAGCGGGAGGACATATCAATGAGCAGTTCTTC
>TRBV18|NA|NA|TRBJ1-2
CASSPPNGYGYTF
TGTGCCAGCTCACCACCGAACGGGTATGGCTACACCTTC
>TRBV4-2|NA|NA|TRBJ1-2
CASSPGQGQASYGYTF
TGTGCCAGCAGCCCTGGCCAGGGGCAGGCATCCTATGGCTACACCTTC
>TRBV6-6|TRBD2|once|TRBJ2-1
CASSYSQAGAYNEQFF
TGTGCCAGCAGCTATTCCCAGGCGGGGGCCTACAATGAGCAGTTCTTC
>TRBV24-1|NA|NA|TRBJ1-2
CATSDLTGYGYTF
TGTGCCACCAGTGATTTAACAGGGTATGGCTACACCTTC
>TRBV27|TRBD2|NA|TRBJ2-1
CASNPLAGIYNEQFF
TGTGCCAGCAATCCCTTAGCGGGGATTTACAATGAGCAGTTCTTC
>TRBV28|NA|NA|TRBJ1-5
CASKIQGALLNSNQPQHF
TGTGCCAGCAAAATCCAAGGGGCGCTACTAAATAGCAATCAGCCCCAGCATTTT
>TRBV24-1|TRBD1|NA|TRBJ2-1
CATSDPGTGNEQFF
TGTGCCACCAGTGATCCCGGGACAGGAAATGAGCAGTTCTTC
>TRBV4-1|TRBD1|NA|TRBJ2-2
CASSRGTGTGELFF
TGCGCCAGCAGCCGCGGGACAGGGACCGGGGAGCTGTTTTTT
>TRBV19|TRBD1|NA|TRBJ1-1
CASRPTGDMSMNTEAFF
TGTGCCAGTAGACCCACAGGGGACATGAGCATGAACACTGAAGCTTTCTTT
>TRBV5-4|TRBD2|NA|TRBJ2-3
CASKASLAEADTQYF
TGTGCCAGCAAAGCCTCACTAGCGGAAGCAGATACGCAGTATTTT
>TRBV7-2|TRBD1|NA|TRBJ2-7
CASSLYDRVAREQYF
TGTGCCAGCAGCTTATATGACAGGGTGGCTCGCGAGCAGTACTTC
>TRBV30|NA|few|TRBJ2-3
CAWGISGLNTDTQYF
TGTGCCTGGGGCATTAGCGGACTTAACACAGATACGCAGTATTTT
>TRBV19|NA|NA|TRBJ1-2
CASSIESNYGYTF
TGTGCCAGTAGTATTGAGTCTAACTATGGCTACACCTTC
>TRBV30|NA|NA|TRBJ2-3
CASSRDISDTQYF
TGTGCCTCGTCCCGGGACATCTCAGATACGCAGTATTTT
>TRBV19|TRBD2|few|TRBJ2-7
CASSTGLAGTYEQYF
TGTGCCAGTAGTACGGGACTAGCGGGGACCTACGAGCAGTACTTC
>TRBV29-1|NA|NA|TRBJ1-2
CSVAPLAVSYGYTF
TGCAGCGTTGCACCCCTAGCAGTAAGCTATGGCTACACCTTC
>TRBV18|TRBD1|NA|TRBJ1-5
CASSPPRQGGGNQPQHF
TGTGCCAGCTCACCCCCCCGACAGGGAGGAGGCAATCAGCCCCAGCATTTT
>TRBV18|NA|NA|TRBJ2-1
CASSPPSTSTYNEQFF
TGTGCCAGCTCACCACCGTCGACTAGTACCTACAATGAGCAGTTCTTC
>TRBV28|TRBD1|once|TRBJ2-3
CASSLRTGRKWGTDTQYF
TGTGCCAGCAGTTTAAGGACAGGGAGGAAGTGGGGCACAGATACGCAGTATTTT
>TRBV11-2|NA|NA|TRBJ1-1
CASSSTQGDTEAFF
TGTGCCAGCAGCTCGACACAGGGAGACACTGAAGCTTTCTTT
>TRBV5-1|NA|NA|TRBJ1-1
CASSAQGRETEAFF
TGCGCCAGCAGCGCCCAGGGGAGGGAGACTGAAGCTTTCTTT
>TRBV19|TRBD1|NA|TRBJ1-2
CASSPTGGRSHGYTF
TGTGCCAGTAGTCCGACAGGGGGCAGGTCTCATGGCTACACCTTC
>TRBV19|TRBD2|NA|TRBJ2-1
CASSIGSGTYNEQFF
TGTGCCAGTAGTATAGGGAGCGGGACCTACAATGAGCAGTTCTTC
>TRBV24-1|TRBD2|NA|TRBJ2-2
CATSEPSGRGTGELFF
TGTGCCACCAGTGAGCCTAGCGGGAGGGGGACCGGGGAGCTGTTTTTT
>TRBV27|TRBD2|NA|TRBJ2-1
CASSSLLGLAVEQFF
TGTGCCAGCAGTTCCTTGTTGGGGCTAGCGGTCGAGCAGTTCTTC
>TRBV30|TRBD2|NA|TRBJ2-1
CAWSSGTSANEQFF
TGTGCCTGGAGTAGCGGGACTTCGGCCAATGAGCAGTTCTTC
>TRBV7-6|TRBD2|NA|TRBJ2-1
CASSSKYGGEGTYNEQFF
TGTGCCAGCAGCTCAAAGTACGGAGGGGAGGGCACCTACAATGAGCAGTTCTTC
>TRBV5-6|TRBD1|NA|TRBJ2-7
CASSRTGFGEQYF
TGTGCCAGCAGCCGGACAGGGTTCGGTGAGCAGTACTTC